The subject of this entry is one T cell receptor beta chain. Using immunoSEQ multiplex PCR, the repertoire was profiled, and TCRdb retains in-frame clones only, with some absent. Of a few hundred thousand clones listed, around 90% are singletons. Germline V gene sequence: CDR1 ENHRY, CDR2 SYGVKD. The ends lost 6 bases at V and 1 base at J; junction bases unmatched: 7. CDR3 length equals 15 residues. The data originate from a study of blood T cell repertoires in COVID-19. Looking at the study overall: From T cells, B-cell-depleted T cells, or PBMCs came the material, which was cDNA or gDNA.

The sample was peripheral blood. The genes are TRBV10-3 and TRBJ1-1, with 8 bases that match TRBD1. This TCR came from a woman aged 55-70 years with COVID-19, enrolled during active disease. CDR3 sequence reads: CAIRKSDRGNTEAFF. CDR3 nucleotides: TGTGCCATCAGAAAGAGTGACAGGGGGAACACTGAAGCTTTCTTT.